Listed below are T cell receptor beta chains from one sample, sequenced in a study of cytomegalovirus exposure and HLA in healthy donors. Measured with immunoSEQ multiplex PCR; TCRdb has only the in-frame clones, and not every one. The table shows approximately 280,000 clones, with more than 75% occurring only once. Sample: PBMCs. These receptors all come from a young woman in good health and CMV-seronegative. Both conserved end residues are part of each CDR3. Fields, in order: J gene, V gene, CDR3 length, clone size, D gene, CDR3 DNA, CDR3 protein. The D gene is left open where the match is weak. Clone size is not always given. Where it is, it says once, few, many or a class for expanded clones.

J gene: TRBJ1-2; V gene: TRBV11-2; CDR3 length: 13; clone size: few; D gene: TRBD1; CDR3 DNA: TGTGCCAGCAGCCGGGACAGGGTAGATGGCTACACCTTC; CDR3 protein: CASSRDRVDGYTF
J gene: TRBJ2-1; V gene: TRBV10-3; CDR3 length: 14; clone size: few; D gene: TRBD1; CDR3 DNA: TGTGCCATCAGTGAGTTGGGACAGGGCTATGAGCAGTTCTTC; CDR3 protein: CAISELGQGYEQFF
J gene: TRBJ1-1; V gene: TRBV28; CDR3 length: 14; clone size: .; D gene: .; CDR3 DNA: TGTGCCAGCAGTTCCCCCAGGGGCCACACTGAAGCTTTCTTT; CDR3 protein: CASSSPRGHTEAFF
J gene: TRBJ1-2; V gene: TRBV6-1; CDR3 length: 13; clone size: .; D gene: .; CDR3 DNA: TGTGCCAGCAGTGCCCCAGGGAACTATGGCTACACCTTC; CDR3 protein: CASSAPGNYGYTF
J gene: TRBJ1-3; V gene: TRBV6-6; CDR3 length: 16; clone size: .; D gene: TRBD1; CDR3 DNA: TGTGCCAGCAGGCCTGACAGGGCCGCCTCTGGAAACACCATATATTTT; CDR3 protein: CASRPDRAASGNTIYF
J gene: TRBJ2-1; V gene: TRBV4-2; CDR3 length: 13; clone size: .; D gene: .; CDR3 DNA: TGTGCCAGCAGCCCGCGAGAGAAGCCGAAACTGTTCTTC; CDR3 protein: CASSPREKPKLFF
J gene: TRBJ1-6; V gene: TRBV14; CDR3 length: 15; clone size: .; D gene: .; CDR3 DNA: TGTGCCAGCAGCCAAGATCTTATCCCGGGTTCACCCCTCCACTTT; CDR3 protein: CASSQDLIPGSPLHF
J gene: TRBJ2-5; V gene: TRBV6-5; CDR3 length: 13; clone size: .; D gene: TRBD2; CDR3 DNA: TGTGCCAGCAGCCCAGCGGGAATAGAGACCCAGTACTTC; CDR3 protein: CASSPAGIETQYF
J gene: TRBJ2-7; V gene: TRBV11-3; CDR3 length: 18; clone size: .; D gene: TRBD2; CDR3 DNA: TGTGCCAGCAGCTTAGTTACACCCCTAGCGGGAGGGCCCCGCGAGCAGTACTTC; CDR3 protein: CASSLVTPLAGGPREQYF
J gene: TRBJ2-5; V gene: TRBV28; CDR3 length: 14; clone size: .; D gene: TRBD1; CDR3 DNA: TGTGCCAGCAGTCCCACCGGGACAGCTGAGACCCAGTACTTC; CDR3 protein: CASSPTGTAETQYF
J gene: TRBJ2-7; V gene: TRBV6-1; CDR3 length: 18; clone size: .; D gene: TRBD1; CDR3 DNA: TGTGCCAGCAGTGAAGCAAAGGGGTCGGGACAGGGGTCTTACGAGCAGTACTTC; CDR3 protein: CASSEAKGSGQGSYEQYF
J gene: TRBJ1-4; V gene: TRBV2; CDR3 length: 16; clone size: few; D gene: .; CDR3 DNA: TGTGCCAGCAGTGAAGGGGAGGAGGGGATCGGTGAAAAACTGTTTTTT; CDR3 protein: CASSEGEEGIGEKLFF
J gene: TRBJ1-1; V gene: TRBV6-5; CDR3 length: 16; clone size: .; D gene: TRBD1; CDR3 DNA: TGTGCCAGCAGTTACTCGACAGGGAGTCGGAACACTGAAGCTTTCTTT; CDR3 protein: CASSYSTGSRNTEAFF